Reported below is one TCR beta chain. This specimen comes from a study of T cells in Graves' hyperthyroidism and ophthalmopathy. V lost 5 bases to trimming and J lost 0 bases, with 8 bases between them. CDR1 and CDR2 (germline): DFQATT, SNEGSKA (reference sequence). This CDR3 has 13 amino acids. What was amplified from RNA transcripts were TCR beta CDR3 regions. The HTBI primer set drove a first-round RT-PCR of the TCR CDR3. TCRdb ran MiXCR on the multiplex PCR reads and lists one entry per CDR3 protein. The data show about 620,000 distinct CDR3 sequences, 15% to 20% seen once. Uncontrolled infection, other autoimmune disease, pregnancy or lactation barred patients from enrollment.

The sample was blood. This receptor was taken from a woman younger than 45 with Graves' hyperthyroidism. The V call is TRBV20-1, the J call TRBJ2-1; no reliable D call. The CDR3 nucleotides are TGCAGTGCTGACTCATTCTCCTACAATGAGCAGTTCTTC. It translates to CSADSFSYNEQFF.